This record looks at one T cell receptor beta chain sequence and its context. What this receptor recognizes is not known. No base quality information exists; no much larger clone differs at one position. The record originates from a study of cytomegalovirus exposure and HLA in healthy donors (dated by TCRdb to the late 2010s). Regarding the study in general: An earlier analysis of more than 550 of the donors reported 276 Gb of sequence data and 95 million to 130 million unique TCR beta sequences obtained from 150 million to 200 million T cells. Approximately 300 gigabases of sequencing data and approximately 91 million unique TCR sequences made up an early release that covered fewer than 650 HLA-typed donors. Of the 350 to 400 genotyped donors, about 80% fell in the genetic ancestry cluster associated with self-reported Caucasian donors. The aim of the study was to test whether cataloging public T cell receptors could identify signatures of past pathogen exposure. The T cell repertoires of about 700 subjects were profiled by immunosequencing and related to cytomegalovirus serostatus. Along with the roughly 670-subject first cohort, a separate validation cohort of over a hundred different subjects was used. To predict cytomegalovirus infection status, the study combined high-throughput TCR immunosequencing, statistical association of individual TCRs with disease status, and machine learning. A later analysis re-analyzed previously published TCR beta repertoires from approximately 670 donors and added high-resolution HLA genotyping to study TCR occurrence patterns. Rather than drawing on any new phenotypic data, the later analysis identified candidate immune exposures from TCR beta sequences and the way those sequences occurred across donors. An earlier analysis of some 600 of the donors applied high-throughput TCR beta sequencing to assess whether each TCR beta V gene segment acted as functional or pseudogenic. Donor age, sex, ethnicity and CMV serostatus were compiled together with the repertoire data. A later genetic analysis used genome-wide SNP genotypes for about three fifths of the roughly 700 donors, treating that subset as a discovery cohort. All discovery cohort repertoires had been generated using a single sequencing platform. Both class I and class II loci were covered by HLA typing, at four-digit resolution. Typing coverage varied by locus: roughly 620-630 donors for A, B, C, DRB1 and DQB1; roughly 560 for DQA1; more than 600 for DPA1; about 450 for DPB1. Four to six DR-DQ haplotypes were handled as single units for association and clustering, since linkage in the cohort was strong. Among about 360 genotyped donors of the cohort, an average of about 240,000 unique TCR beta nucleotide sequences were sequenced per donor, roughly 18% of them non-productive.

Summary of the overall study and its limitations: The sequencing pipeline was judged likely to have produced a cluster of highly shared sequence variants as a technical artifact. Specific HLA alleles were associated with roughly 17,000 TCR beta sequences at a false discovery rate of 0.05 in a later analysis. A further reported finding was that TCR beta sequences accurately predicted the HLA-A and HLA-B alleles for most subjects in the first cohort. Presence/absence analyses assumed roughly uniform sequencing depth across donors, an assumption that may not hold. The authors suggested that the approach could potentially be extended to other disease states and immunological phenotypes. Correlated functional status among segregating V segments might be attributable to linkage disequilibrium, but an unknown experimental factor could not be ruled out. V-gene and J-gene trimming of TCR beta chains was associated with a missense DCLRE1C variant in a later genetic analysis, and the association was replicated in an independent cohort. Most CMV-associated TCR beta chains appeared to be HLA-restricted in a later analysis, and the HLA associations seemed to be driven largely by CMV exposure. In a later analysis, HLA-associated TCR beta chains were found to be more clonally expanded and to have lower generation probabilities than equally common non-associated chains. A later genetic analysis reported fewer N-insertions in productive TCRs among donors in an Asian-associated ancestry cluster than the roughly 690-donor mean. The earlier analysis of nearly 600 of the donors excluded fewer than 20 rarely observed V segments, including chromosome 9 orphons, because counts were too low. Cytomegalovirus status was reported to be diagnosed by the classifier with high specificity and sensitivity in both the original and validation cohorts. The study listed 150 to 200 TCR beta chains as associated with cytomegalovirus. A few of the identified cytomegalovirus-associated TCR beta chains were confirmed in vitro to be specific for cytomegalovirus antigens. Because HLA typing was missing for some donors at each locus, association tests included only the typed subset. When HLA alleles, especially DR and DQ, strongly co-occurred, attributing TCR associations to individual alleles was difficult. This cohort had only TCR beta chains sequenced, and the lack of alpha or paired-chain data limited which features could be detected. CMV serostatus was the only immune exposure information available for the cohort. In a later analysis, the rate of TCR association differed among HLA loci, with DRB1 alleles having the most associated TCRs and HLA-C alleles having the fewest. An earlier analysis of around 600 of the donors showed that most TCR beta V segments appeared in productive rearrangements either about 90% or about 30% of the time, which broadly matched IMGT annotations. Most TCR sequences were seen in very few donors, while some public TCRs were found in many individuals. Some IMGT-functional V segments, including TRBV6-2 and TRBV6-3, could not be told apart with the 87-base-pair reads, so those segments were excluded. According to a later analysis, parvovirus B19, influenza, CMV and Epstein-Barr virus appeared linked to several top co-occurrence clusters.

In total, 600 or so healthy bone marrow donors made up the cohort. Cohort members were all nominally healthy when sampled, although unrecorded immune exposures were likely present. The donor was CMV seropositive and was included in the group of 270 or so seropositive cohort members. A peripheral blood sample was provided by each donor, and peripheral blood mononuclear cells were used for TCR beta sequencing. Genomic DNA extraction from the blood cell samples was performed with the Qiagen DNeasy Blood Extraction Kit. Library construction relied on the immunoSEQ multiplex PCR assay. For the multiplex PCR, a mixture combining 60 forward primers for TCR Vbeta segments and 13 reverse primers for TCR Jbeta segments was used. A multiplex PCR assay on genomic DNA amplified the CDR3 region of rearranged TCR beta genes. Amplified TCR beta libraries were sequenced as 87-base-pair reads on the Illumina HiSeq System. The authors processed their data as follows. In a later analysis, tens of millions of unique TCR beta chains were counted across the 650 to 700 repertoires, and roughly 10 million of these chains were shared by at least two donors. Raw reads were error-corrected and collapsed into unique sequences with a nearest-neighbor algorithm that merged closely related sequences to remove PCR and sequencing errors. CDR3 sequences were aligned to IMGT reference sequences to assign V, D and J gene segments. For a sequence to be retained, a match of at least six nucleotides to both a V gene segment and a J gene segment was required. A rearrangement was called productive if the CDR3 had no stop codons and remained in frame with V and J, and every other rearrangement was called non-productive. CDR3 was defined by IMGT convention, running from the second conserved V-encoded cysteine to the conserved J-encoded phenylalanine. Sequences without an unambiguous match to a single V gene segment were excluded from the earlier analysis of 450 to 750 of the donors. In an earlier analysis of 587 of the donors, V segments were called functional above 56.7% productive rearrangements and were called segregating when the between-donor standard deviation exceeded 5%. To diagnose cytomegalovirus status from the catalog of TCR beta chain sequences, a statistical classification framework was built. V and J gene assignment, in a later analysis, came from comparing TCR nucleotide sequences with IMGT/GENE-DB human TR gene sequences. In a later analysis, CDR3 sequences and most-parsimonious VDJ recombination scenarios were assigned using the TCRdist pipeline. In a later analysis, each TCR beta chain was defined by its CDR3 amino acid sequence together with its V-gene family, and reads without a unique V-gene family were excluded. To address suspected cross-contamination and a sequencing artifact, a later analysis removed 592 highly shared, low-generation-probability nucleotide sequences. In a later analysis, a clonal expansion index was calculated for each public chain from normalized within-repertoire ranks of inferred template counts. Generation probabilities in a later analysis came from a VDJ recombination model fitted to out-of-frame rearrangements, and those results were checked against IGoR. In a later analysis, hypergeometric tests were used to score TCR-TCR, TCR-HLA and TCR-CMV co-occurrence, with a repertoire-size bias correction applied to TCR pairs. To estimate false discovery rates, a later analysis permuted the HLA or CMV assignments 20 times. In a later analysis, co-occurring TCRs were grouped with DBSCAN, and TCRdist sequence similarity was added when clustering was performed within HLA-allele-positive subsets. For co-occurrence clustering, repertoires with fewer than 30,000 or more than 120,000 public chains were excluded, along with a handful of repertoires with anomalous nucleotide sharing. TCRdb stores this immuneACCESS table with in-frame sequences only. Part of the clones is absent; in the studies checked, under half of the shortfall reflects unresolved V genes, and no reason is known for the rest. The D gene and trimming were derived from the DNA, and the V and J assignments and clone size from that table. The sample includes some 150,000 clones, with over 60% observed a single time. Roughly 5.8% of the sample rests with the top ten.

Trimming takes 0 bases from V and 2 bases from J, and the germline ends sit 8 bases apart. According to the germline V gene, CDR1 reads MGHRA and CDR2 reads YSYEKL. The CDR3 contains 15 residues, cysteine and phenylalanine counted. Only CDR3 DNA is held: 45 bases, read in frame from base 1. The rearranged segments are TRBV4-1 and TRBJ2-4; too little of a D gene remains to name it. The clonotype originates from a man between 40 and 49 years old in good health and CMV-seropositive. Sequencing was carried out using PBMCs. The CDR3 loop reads CASSQDRVSKNIQYF. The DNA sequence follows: TGCGCCAGCAGCCAAGACCGGGTGTCCAAAAACATTCAGTACTTC.